This TCR beta chain comes out of a study of T cell repertoires in cytomegalovirus infection. Notes on the study in general: The response measured ex vivo was dominated by TCR beta clonotypes (HLA-C-restricted and CMV-specific).

In TCRdb, the reads were re-called with MiXCR into one record per CDR3 protein. The sample holds 360,000 or so distinct CDR3 sequences, roughly 34% seen once. The table lists this clonotype with a few counts. Antigen: not known. The sample here was cultured PBMCs, taken from culture after CMV antigen stimulation. This sequence was found in a human donor in good health (CMV status not recorded). Some clones in this sample may be carry-over from other donors' samples.

The CDR3 DNA sequence: TGTGCCAGCAGCCCGGGGGACCAGAGGTACAATGAGCAGTTCTTC. Translated, it gives CASSPGDQRYNEQFF. V usage is TRBV7-2 and J usage is TRBJ2-1, with D tentatively TRBD2 (6 bases). The CDR3 loop spans 15 amino acids. V was trimmed by 5 bases and J by 4 bases, leaving 15 bases between them. Germline values: CDR1 SGHTA, CDR2 FQGNSA.